This entry features one T cell receptor (beta chain) sequence. The sample belongs to a study of blood T cell repertoires in COVID-19. Germline lookup yields CDR1 SGHRS and CDR2 YFSETQ. The CDR3 contains 17 residues. V lost 2 bases and J lost 1; bases outside the gene matches: 7. Method: immunoSEQ multiplex PCR; TCRdb's copy keeps in-frame clones and lacks some. The table lists some 65,000 clones, approximately 93% of them singletons. The source is a man in his 70s with active COVID-19. Sequencing was performed on peripheral blood. V gene TRBV5-1 combines with J gene TRBJ2-2; 8 bases are a match to TRBD1. The DNA for the CDR3 is TGCGCCAGCAGCTTCCAGGGGGCTCAAAGGAACACCGGGGAGCTGTTTTTT. This codes for CASSFQGAQRNTGELFF. Complete variable domain (other parts from reference TRBV5-1 and TRBJ2-2): KAGVTQTPRYLIKTRGQQVTLSCSPISGHRSVSWYQQTPGQGLQFLFEYFSETQRNKGNFPGRFSGRQFSNSRSEMNVSTLELGDSALYLCASSFQGAQRNTGELFFGEGSRLTVL.